This T cell receptor (beta chain) was captured in a study of blood T cell repertoires in COVID-19 (dated by TCRdb to 2018 to 2020). A note on the overall study: Samples from collaborators originated in the United States, Italy and Spain and spanned both the acute and convalescent phases of COVID-19. The repertoires were made available in a free public database intended to serve as a resource for research on the immune response to SARS-CoV-2. The sample metadata nearly always contained a de-identified subject ID, COVID-19 status, age in years and sex. The samples were drawn from two sources: the first 160 participants of the ongoing ImmuneRACE study, and 1,000 to 1,500 subjects contributed by 6 global collaborators. The prospective study material was composed of cDNA or gDNA derived from T cells, B-cell-depleted T cells, or PBMCs. Where HLA class I and class II types were available, the types were taken from metadata supplied by the sample provider, not from assay-based typing. Deeply sampled blood TCRbeta repertoires from subjects exposed to, actively infected with, or recovered from COVID-19 were included in the dataset. Summary of the overall study and its limitations: How much clinical and demographic metadata was included differed by source and by participant, and the metadata was provided uncurated.

The immunoSEQ Assay, a bias-controlled multiplex PCR, was used to amplify TCRbeta CDR3 regions from genomic DNA. In the original analysis: Within the assay, amplification of reference gene primers was used to estimate how many nucleated cells each sample contained. To quantify the absolute abundance of each unique TCRbeta CDR3 rearrangement, sequence reads were collapsed and filtered. Productive Simpson clonality was computed per sample as the square root of Simpson's diversity index over productive rearrangements. Imported from immuneACCESS, the table was reduced by TCRdb to in-frame sequences with V and J called. These copies leave out some clones; in studies compared against another copy, an unresolved V gene accounts for under half, and the cause of the remainder is not known. V, J and clone size derive from that table, while D and trimming were established from the DNA sequence. This sample gives over 100,000 clones in total; approximately 83% of them show up just once. The ten largest clonotypes hold around 0.77% of the sample.

The collaborating institutions used their own protocols to collect whole blood in K2EDTA tubes. For TCRbeta analysis, collaborators shipped samples in one of three forms: frozen whole blood, isolated PBMCs, or DNA extracted from either of those sample types. V lost 0 bases and J lost 3 bases, and the count of bases not matched to a germline gene is 5. As encoded in the germline V gene, CDR1 is SGHDT while CDR2 is YYEEEE. The CDR3 spans 16 residues, from the cysteine through the phenylalanine. The only DNA kept is the CDR3, 48 bases in frame from the first base. On this clone itself: Its antigen remains undetermined. Qualities for individual bases were not recorded, and no much larger clone is one base off.

This TCR was recovered from a woman between 65 and 79 years old with acute or convalescent COVID-19. The rearrangement joined TRBV5-6 to TRBJ1-4, with 7 junctional bases fitting TRBD1. Sequenced material: peripheral blood. The CDR3 sequence is CASSLEVQGANEKLFF. The DNA reads TGTGCCAGCAGCTTGGAGGTTCAGGGGGCTAATGAAAAACTGTTTTTT.